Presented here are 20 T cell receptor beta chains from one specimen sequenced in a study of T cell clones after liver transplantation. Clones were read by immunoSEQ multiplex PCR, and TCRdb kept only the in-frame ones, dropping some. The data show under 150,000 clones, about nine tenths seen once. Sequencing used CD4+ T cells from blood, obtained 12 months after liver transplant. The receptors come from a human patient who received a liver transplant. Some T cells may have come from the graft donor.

The CDR3 loop reads CASSHSSPLDTQYF. CDR3 nucleotide sequence: TGTGCCAGCAGCCACTCATCTCCCCTAGATACGCAGTATTTT. The chain couples TRBV7-9 to TRBJ2-3; D is undetermined. CDR1 SEHNR and CDR2 FQNEAQ come from the germline V gene (reference sequence). Trimming shortened V by 5 bases and J by 5 bases, and 14 bases separated the two germline ends. This CDR3 has 14 amino acids.

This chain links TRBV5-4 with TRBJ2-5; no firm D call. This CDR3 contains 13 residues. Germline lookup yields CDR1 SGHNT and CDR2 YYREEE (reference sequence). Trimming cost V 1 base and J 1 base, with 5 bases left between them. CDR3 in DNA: TGTGCCAGCAGCTTGAAGGTCCAAGAGACCCAGTACTTC. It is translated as CASSLKVQETQYF.

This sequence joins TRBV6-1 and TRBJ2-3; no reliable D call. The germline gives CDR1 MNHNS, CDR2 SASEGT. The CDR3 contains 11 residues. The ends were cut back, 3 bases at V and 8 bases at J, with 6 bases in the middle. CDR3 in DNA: TGTGCCAGCAGTGAGTCCCGTACGCAGTATTTT. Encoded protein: CASSESRTQYF.

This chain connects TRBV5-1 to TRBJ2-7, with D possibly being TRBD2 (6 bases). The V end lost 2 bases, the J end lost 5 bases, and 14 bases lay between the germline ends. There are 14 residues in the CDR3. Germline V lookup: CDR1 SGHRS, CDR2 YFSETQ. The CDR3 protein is CASSLLPGTHEQYF. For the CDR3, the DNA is TGCGCCAGCAGCTTACTACCAGGGACTCACGAGCAGTACTTC.

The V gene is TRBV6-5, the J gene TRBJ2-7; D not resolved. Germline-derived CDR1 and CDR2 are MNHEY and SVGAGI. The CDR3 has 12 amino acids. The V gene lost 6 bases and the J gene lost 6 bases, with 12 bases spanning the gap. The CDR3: CASRDPGGEQYF. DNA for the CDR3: TGTGCCAGCAGGGATCCAGGTGGCGAGCAGTACTTC.

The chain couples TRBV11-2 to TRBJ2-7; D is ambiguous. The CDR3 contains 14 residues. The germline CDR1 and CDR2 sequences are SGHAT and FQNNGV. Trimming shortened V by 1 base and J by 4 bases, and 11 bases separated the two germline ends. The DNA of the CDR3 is TGTGCCAGCAGCTTAGGGCCACAGTATTACGAGCAGTACTTC. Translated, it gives CASSLGPQYYEQYF.

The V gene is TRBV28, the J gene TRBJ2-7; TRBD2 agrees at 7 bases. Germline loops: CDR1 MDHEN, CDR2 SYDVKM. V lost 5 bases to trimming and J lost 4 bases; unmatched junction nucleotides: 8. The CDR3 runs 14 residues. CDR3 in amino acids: CASSTPGLSYEQYF. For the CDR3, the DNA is TGTGCCAGCAGTACACCGGGACTATCTTACGAGCAGTACTTC.

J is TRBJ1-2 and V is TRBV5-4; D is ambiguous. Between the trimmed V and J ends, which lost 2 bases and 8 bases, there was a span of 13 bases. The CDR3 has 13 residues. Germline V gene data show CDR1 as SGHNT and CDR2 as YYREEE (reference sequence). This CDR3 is CASSFTSKRGYTF. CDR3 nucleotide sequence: TGTGCCAGCAGCTTTACCAGCAAACGGGGCTACACCTTC.

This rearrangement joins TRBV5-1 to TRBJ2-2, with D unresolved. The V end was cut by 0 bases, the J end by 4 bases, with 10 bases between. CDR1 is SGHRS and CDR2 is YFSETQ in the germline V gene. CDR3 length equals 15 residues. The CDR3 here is CASSLDTSGTGELFF. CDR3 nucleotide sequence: TGCGCCAGCAGCTTGGATACGTCGGGCACCGGGGAGCTGTTTTTT.

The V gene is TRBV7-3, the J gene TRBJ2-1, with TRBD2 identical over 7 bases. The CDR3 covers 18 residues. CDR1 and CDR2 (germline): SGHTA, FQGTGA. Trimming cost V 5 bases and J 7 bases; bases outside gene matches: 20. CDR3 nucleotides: TGTGCCAGCAGCCCCACCCCAAGAAGGGGTGGCGGGAGTAATGAGCAGTTCTTC. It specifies CASSPTPRRGGGSNEQFF. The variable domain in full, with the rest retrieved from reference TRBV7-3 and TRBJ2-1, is GAGVSQTPSNKVTEKGKYVELRCDPISGHTALYWYRQSLGQGPEFLIYFQGTGAADDSGLPNDRFFAVRPEGSVSTLKIQRTERGDSAVYLCASSPTPRRGGGSNEQFFGPGTRLTVL.

The CDR3 protein is CASRKSGEYQETQYF. The CDR3 DNA reads as TGTGCCAGCAGGAAGAGCGGGGAGTACCAAGAGACCCAGTACTTC. The J gene is TRBJ2-5, the V gene TRBV5-4; TRBD2 aligns across 7 bases. CDR3 length: 15 residues. Looked up from germline, CDR1 is SGHNT and CDR2 is YYREEE (reference sequence). The J segment lost 0 bases and the V segment lost 5 bases, leaving 7 bases of the junction unmatched.

DNA for the CDR3: TGTGCCAGTAGTATCAGGGACCCTAACTATGGCTACACCTTC. This sequence encodes CASSIRDPNYGYTF. This rearrangement joins TRBV19 to TRBJ1-2, with D possibly being TRBD1 (5 bases). Germline V gene sequence: CDR1 LNHDA, CDR2 SQIVND (reference sequence). V lost 3 bases and J 0 bases, leaving 8 bases between the germline ends. The CDR3 has 14 residues.

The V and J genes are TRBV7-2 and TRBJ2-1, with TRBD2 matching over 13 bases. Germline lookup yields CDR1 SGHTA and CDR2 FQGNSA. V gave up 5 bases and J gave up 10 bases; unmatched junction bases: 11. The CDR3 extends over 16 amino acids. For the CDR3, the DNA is TGTGCCAGCAGCGGAGGGACTAGCGGGAATCGGGACGAGCAGTTCTTC. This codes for CASSGGTSGNRDEQFF. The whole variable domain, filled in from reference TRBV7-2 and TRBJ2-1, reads GAGVSQSPSNKVTEKGKDVELRCDPISGHTALYWYRQSLGQGLEFLIYFQGNSAPDKSGLPSDRFSAERTGGSVSTLTIQRTQQEDSAVYLCASSGGTSGNRDEQFFGPGTRLTVL.

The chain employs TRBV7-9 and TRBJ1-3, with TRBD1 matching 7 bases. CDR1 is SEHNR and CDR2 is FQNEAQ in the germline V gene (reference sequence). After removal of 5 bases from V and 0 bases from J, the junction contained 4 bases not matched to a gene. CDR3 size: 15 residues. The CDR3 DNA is TGTGCCAGCAGCCAGGGGGGCTACTCTGGAAACACCATATATTTT. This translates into CASSQGGYSGNTIYF.

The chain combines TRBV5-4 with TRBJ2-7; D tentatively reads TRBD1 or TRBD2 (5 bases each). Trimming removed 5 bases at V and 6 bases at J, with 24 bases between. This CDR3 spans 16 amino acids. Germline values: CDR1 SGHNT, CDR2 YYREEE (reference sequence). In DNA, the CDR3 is TGTGCCAGCAGTATTTCCGGGGTAAGGGGTTCGGGCGAGCAGTACTTC. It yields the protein CASSISGVRGSGEQYF.

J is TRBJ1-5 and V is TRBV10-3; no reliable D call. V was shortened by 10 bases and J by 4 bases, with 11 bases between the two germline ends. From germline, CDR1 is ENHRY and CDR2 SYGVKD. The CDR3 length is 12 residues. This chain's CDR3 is CATSTSNQPQHF. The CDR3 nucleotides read TGTGCCACCTCTACATCTAATCAGCCCCAGCATTTT.

CDR3 DNA: TGTGCCACCCGAGGGCGTGGACAGGGGAACAATGAGCAGTTCTTC. It is translated as CATRGRGQGNNEQFF. The V gene is TRBV27, the J gene TRBJ2-1; 9 nucleotides agree with TRBD1. CDR3 length: 15 amino acids. The germline V gene encodes CDR1 MNHEY and CDR2 SMNVEV (reference sequence). Trimming removed 10 bases from V and 5 bases from J; junction bases left unmatched: 12.

The CDR3 DNA sequence: TGTGCCAGCCGTCTCCGAGGCGGCAATGAGCAGTTCTTC. Amino acids: CASRLRGGNEQFF. The chain joins TRBV5-4 to TRBJ2-1; D uncertain. In germline, CDR1 is SGHNT, CDR2 YYREEE (reference sequence). There are 13 residues in the CDR3. V was pared by 7 bases and J by 6 bases, with 14 bases between.

As DNA, the CDR3 is TGTGCCAGCAGCTTCTATAGCGGGAGTGGCCGGGAGACCCAGTACTTC. Its protein is CASSFYSGSGRETQYF. The chain couples TRBV11-3 to TRBJ2-5, with 9 bases lining up with TRBD2. Germline loops: CDR1 SGHNT, CDR2 YENEEA. CDR3 length: 16 amino acids. The V gene end was trimmed by 3 bases and the J gene end by 5 bases; junction bases not matched to a gene: 10.

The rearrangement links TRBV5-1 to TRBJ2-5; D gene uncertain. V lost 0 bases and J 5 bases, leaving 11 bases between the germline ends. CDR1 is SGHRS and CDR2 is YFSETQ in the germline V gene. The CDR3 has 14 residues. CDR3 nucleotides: TGCGCCAGCAGCTTGGGTCCGAGTAGCGAGACCCAGTACTTC. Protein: CASSLGPSSETQYF.